A single sample gave rise to the 7 T cell receptor beta chains below, sequenced in a study of blood T cells in healthy people across ages. A second PCR, run for roughly 7 to 12 cycles, used a sample-barcoded 5' primer plus a J-beta primer mix. One entry per CDR3 protein, called by TCRdb with MiXCR from the 5' RACE reads. The sample consists of roughly 700,000 distinct CDR3 sequences, 25% of them appearing once. Separately, the same data were catalogued under a study of T cells of mothers and their children.

Sequencing used blood. Receptors were obtained from a boy younger than 18 in good health.

The gene calls are TRBV7-2 and TRBJ2-3, with unresolved D. The CDR3 has 16 amino acids. Trimming left V 4 bases short and J 3 bases short, with 17 bases between. The germline V gene encodes CDR1 SGHTA and CDR2 FQGNSA. The CDR3 coding sequence is TGTGCCAGCAGCTCCCACCTGATGGTCTCAACAGATACGCAGTATTTT. As protein: CASSSHLMVSTDTQYF.

V usage is TRBV28 and J usage is TRBJ2-1; 8 positions agree with TRBD1. The DNA matches TRBJ2-5 better at its end, which makes the J call doubtful. The CDR3 runs to 14 residues. Per the germline V gene, CDR1 is MDHEN and CDR2 is SYDVKM. The chain's CDR3 is CATKTGASQETQYF. The CDR3 region has the DNA TGTGCCACCAAGACAGGGGCGTCCCAAGAGACCCAGTACTTC.

This clonotype was seen a few times. The CDR3 sequence is CASSLVSGSPNTQYF. The CDR3 DNA reads TGTGCCAGCAGTTTGGTTAGCGGGAGCCCAAATACGCAGTATTTT. J is TRBJ2-3 and V is TRBV27; TRBD2 aligns across 9 bases. This CDR3 contains 15 residues. Trimming at V came to 3 bases and at J to 7 bases, leaving 8 bases not matched to a gene. Germline CDR1 MNHEY, CDR2 SMNVEV (reference sequence).

This clonotype was seen only a few times. The CDR3 DNA reads TGTGCCAGCAGGGGGACTAGCGGGGGGGCCTACAATGAGCAGTTCTTC. It codes for CASRGTSGGAYNEQFF. V gene TRBV2 combines with J gene TRBJ2-1; 16 positions match TRBD2. The germline gives CDR1 SNHLY, CDR2 FYNNEI. Trimming cost V 6 bases and J 2 bases; bases outside gene matches: 1. This CDR3 spans 16 amino acids.

The chain combines TRBV7-2 with TRBJ2-7; weak D call: TRBD1 (6 bases). V lost 6 bases and J lost 2, with 11 bases in between. Germline V gives CDR1 SGHTA, CDR2 FQGNSA. CDR3 length: 13 amino acids. This CDR3 is CASRLTGPYEQYF. The CDR3 DNA reads as TGTGCCAGCAGACTCACAGGGCCCTACGAGCAGTACTTC.

In its sample, this clonotype was seen a few times. This chain uses TRBV3-1 with TRBJ2-7, with TRBD2 matching over 11 bases. CDR1 is LGHDT, CDR2 YNNKEL, per germline (reference sequence). V shed 4 bases, J shed 6 bases, and the junction held 8 bases outside the gene matches. The CDR3 runs to 15 residues. The CDR3 DNA is TGTGCCAGCAGCCTCGATAGCGGGAGGGGCTCCGAGCAGTACTTC. As protein: CASSLDSGRGSEQYF.

V gene TRBV7-2 combines with J gene TRBJ2-5, with TRBD1 identical over 12 bases. Gene TRBJ2-1 matches the end of the DNA better, so the J call may be wrong. Germline values: CDR1 SGHTA, CDR2 FQGNSA. This CDR3 is built from 22 residues. The chain's CDR3 is CASSLARTGTGGPYGGFNEQFF. The DNA of the CDR3 is TGTGCCAGCAGCTTAGCCCGGACCGGGACAGGGGGCCCATATGGGGGATTTAATGAGCAGTTCTTC.